Presented here are 9 T cell receptor beta chains from one specimen sequenced in a study of graft-versus-host responses after intestinal transplantation. The data were produced by immunoSEQ multiplex PCR, yet TCRdb's version contains in-frame clones alone and is incomplete. Here the sample spans about 51,000 clones, 70% to 90% being singletons. Their antigens are not known. The sample was unstimulated CD4+ T cells sorted from spleen or lymph node cells, taken before transplant. The receptor set was obtained from a human donor who was the organ donor for an intestinal transplant.

The genes are TRBV27 and TRBJ1-5, with D tentatively TRBD1 (6 bases). Germline V gene sequence: CDR1 MNHEY, CDR2 SMNVEV (reference sequence). The V gene lost 6 bases and the J gene lost 2 bases, with 17 bases spanning the gap. This CDR3 comprises 16 residues. The CDR3 coding sequence is TGTGCCAGCAGCAGCCTACAGGGTAAGGGCAATCAGCCCCAGCATTTT. Its protein product is CASSSLQGKGNQPQHF.

The J gene is TRBJ2-3, the V gene TRBV6-5; 8 bases are a match to TRBD2. V lost 9 bases and J lost 3; bases outside the gene matches: 8. In germline, CDR1 is MNHEY, CDR2 SVGAGI. This CDR3 comprises 14 residues. The CDR3, as DNA: TGTGCCAGTAACCTCCAGCGGGAGACAGATACGCAGTATTTT. Translation gives CASNLQRETDTQYF.

The V call is TRBV28, the J call TRBJ1-2; 9 nucleotides agree with TRBD1. The length of the CDR3 is 15 residues. Germline V gives CDR1 MDHEN, CDR2 SYDVKM. The trim removed 5 bases at V and 7 bases at J, leaving 11 bases unmatched. This CDR3 reads CASSPPQDRGIGYTF. The DNA of the CDR3 is TGTGCCAGCAGTCCGCCCCAGGACAGGGGAATTGGCTACACCTTC.

This clone was found a few times. The chain combines TRBV30 with TRBJ2-7; 7 nucleotides line up with TRBD2. The CDR3 spans 14 residues. V lost 4 bases and J lost 3; bases outside the gene matches: 9. From germline, CDR1 is GTSNPN and CDR2 SVGIG (reference sequence). The DNA for the CDR3 is TGTGCCTGGACCAGAGTAGGGGACTACTACGAGCAGTACTTC. As protein: CAWTRVGDYYEQYF.

The chain recombines TRBV6-5 with TRBJ2-5; D remains ambiguous. Trimming stripped 0 bases from V and 5 bases from J, with 10 bases between. The CDR3 is 14 amino acids. Looked up from germline, CDR1 is MNHEY and CDR2 is SVGAGI. CDR3 DNA sequence: TGTGCCAGCAGTTACTCGCTAGTTAGCGAGACCCAGTACTTC. This encodes CASSYSLVSETQYF.

The V gene is TRBV19, the J gene TRBJ2-1, with TRBD2 matching 10 bases. Per the germline V gene, CDR1 is LNHDA and CDR2 is SQIVND (reference sequence). The V segment lost 3 bases and the J segment 5 bases; nucleotides outside the gene matches: 4. This CDR3 is built from 15 residues. The CDR3 here is CASSILAGGNNEQFF. The CDR3 DNA reads TGTGCCAGTAGTATTTTAGCGGGAGGCAACAATGAGCAGTTCTTC.

This chain links TRBV18 with TRBJ2-1; D is perhaps TRBD2 (5 bases). Germline CDR1 KGHSH, CDR2 LQKENI. The CDR3 length is 15 residues. Trimming removed 2 bases from V and 3 bases from J, with 11 bases in between. The CDR3 reads CASSPDQRSYNEQFF. The CDR3 DNA is TGTGCCAGCTCACCAGATCAGCGGAGCTACAATGAGCAGTTCTTC.

The rearrangement joins TRBV1 to TRBJ2-5; the table calls TRBD2, which could not be checked here. TRBV1 is a documented pseudogene. This CDR3 spans 16 amino acids. The CDR3 nucleotides are TGCACCAGCAGCCAAGCCCGGACTAGCGTAGAAGAGACCCAGTACTTC. It codes for CTSSQARTSVEETQYF.

This sequence joins TRBV11-2 and TRBJ1-5, with TRBD1 matching over 7 bases. Trimming cost V 4 bases and J 3 bases; bases outside gene matches: 6. Germline lookup yields CDR1 SGHAT and CDR2 FQNNGV. The CDR3 totals 15 residues. The DNA for the CDR3 is TGTGCCAGCAGCTCCCAGGGGGGTTTCAATCAGCCCCAGCATTTT. This codes for CASSSQGGFNQPQHF.